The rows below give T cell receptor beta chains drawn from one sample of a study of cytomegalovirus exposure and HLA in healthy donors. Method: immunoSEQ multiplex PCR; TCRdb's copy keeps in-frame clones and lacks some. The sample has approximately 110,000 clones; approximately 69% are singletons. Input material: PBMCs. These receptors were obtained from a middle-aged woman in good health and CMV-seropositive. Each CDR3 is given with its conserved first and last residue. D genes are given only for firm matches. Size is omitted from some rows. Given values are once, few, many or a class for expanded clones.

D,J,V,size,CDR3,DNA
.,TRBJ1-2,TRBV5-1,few,CASSFRGLGGYTF,TGCGCCAGCAGCTTCCGGGGGTTGGGTGGCTACACCTTC
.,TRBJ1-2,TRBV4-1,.,CASSPTEGTGWGYTF,TGCGCCAGCAGCCCTACCGAGGGGACTGGGTGGGGCTACACCTTC
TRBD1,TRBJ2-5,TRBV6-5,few,CASMSPGTGFETQYF,TGTGCCAGCATGAGTCCCGGGACAGGGTTTGAGACCCAGTACTTC
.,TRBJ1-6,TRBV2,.,CASSATRGWSPLHF,TGTGCCAGCAGTGCTACAAGGGGCTGGTCACCCCTCCACTTT
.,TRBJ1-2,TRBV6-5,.,CASSYFWDGGGGYTF,TGTGCCAGCAGTTACTTCTGGGACGGGGGAGGCGGCTACACCTTC
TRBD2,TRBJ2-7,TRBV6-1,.,CASSEEGGRVYEQYF,TGTGCCAGCAGTGAAGAGGGCGGGAGGGTCTACGAGCAGTACTTC
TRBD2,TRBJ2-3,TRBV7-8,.,CASSYGTSGGDTQYF,TGTGCCAGCAGCTACGGGACTAGCGGGGGAGATACGCAGTATTTT
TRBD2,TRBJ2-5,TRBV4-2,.,CASSQEGAGGLETQYF,TGTGCCAGCAGCCAAGAGGGGGCGGGGGGGCTGGAGACCCAGTACTTC
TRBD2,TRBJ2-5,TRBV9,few,CASQREWKETQYF,TGTGCCAGTCAGCGGGAGTGGAAAGAGACCCAGTACTTC
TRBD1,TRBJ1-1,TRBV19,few,CASSILWTGTIEAFF,TGTGCCAGTAGTATCCTATGGACAGGGACAATTGAAGCTTTCTTT
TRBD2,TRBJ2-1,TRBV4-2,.,CASSQESGGYHNEQFF,TGTGCCAGCAGCCAAGAATCGGGGGGGTATCACAATGAGCAGTTCTTC
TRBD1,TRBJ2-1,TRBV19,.,CASKQGRSEQFF,TGTGCCAGTAAACAGGGGAGAAGTGAGCAGTTCTTC
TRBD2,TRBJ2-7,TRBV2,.,CASSGGPSRGEYF,TGTGCCAGCAGCGGGGGACCCAGCCGGGGGGAGTACTTC
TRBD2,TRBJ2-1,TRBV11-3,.,CASSYSGRVNEQFF,TGTGCCAGCAGCTACAGCGGGAGGGTCAATGAGCAGTTCTTC
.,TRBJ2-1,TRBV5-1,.,CASSLFRESYNEQFF,TGCGCCAGCAGCTTGTTCCGGGAGTCCTACAATGAGCAGTTCTTC
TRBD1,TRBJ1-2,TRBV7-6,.,CASSLAEGQGHGYTF,TGTGCCAGCAGCTTAGCGGAGGGACAGGGTCATGGCTACACCTTC
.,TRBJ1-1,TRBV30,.,CAWSRRNTEAFF,TGTGCCTGGAGTAGGAGGAACACTGAAGCTTTCTTT
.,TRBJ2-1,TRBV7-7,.,CASSPGRGSYNEQFF,TGTGCTAGCAGCCCCGGAAGGGGCTCCTACAATGAGCAGTTCTTC
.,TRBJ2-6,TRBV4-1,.,CASSQGPGAGANVLTF,TGCGCCAGCAGCCAAGGCCCAGGCGCTGGGGCCAACGTCCTGACTTTC
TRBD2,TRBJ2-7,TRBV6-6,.,CATTTSGGYEQYF,TGTGCCACCACGACTAGCGGGGGGTACGAGCAGTACTTC
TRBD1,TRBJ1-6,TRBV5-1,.,CASSSLTPTGGYNSPLHF,TGCGCCAGCAGCTCACTTACCCCGACAGGGGGGTATAATTCACCCCTCCACTTT
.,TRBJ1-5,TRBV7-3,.,CASSLGANQPQHF,TGTGCCAGCAGCTTAGGAGCCAATCAGCCCCAGCATTTT
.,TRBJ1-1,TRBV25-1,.,CASSEYQEGTEAFF,TGTGCCAGCAGTGAATATCAGGAGGGAACTGAAGCTTTCTTT
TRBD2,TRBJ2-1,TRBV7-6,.,CASSSGLGGAYNEQFF,TGTGCCAGCAGCTCCGGACTAGGTGGGGCCTACAATGAGCAGTTCTTC
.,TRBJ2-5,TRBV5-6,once,CASSLDRSETQYF,TGTGCCAGCAGCTTGGACAGGTCAGAGACCCAGTACTTC
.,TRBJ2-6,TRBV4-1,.,CASSRARSGANVLTF,TGCGCCAGCAGCCGAGCCAGGTCTGGGGCCAACGTCCTGACTTTC
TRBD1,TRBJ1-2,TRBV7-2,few,CASSPTPGQQYGYTF,TGTGCCAGCAGCCCCACCCCGGGACAGCAGTATGGCTACACCTTC
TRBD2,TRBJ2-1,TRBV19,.,CASRRTSGSPNEQFF,TGTGCCAGTAGACGGACTAGCGGGAGCCCCAATGAGCAGTTCTTC
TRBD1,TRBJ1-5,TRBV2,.,CASSERQGVFQPQHF,TGTGCCAGCAGTGAGAGACAGGGGGTTTTTCAGCCCCAGCATTTT
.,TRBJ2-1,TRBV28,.,CASRGRGNEQFF,TGTGCCAGCAGAGGCAGGGGTAATGAGCAGTTCTTC
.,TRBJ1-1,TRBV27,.,CASSPPAGRWTEAFF,TGTGCCAGCAGTCCGCCCGCGGGCAGGTGGACTGAAGCTTTCTTT
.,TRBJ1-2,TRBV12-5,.,CASGLARAYGYTF,TGTGCTAGTGGTTTGGCCCGAGCTTATGGCTACACCTTC
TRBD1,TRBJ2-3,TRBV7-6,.,CASSLRGGTGNTDTQYF,TGTGCCAGCAGCTTAAGGGGCGGGACAGGGAACACAGATACGCAGTATTTT
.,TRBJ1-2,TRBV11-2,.,CASSYRDSNYGYTF,TGTGCCAGCAGCTACCGGGACTCAAACTATGGCTACACCTTC
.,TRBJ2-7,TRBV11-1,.,CASSFTGISYEQYF,TGTGCCAGCAGCTTTACAGGGATCTCCTACGAGCAGTACTTC
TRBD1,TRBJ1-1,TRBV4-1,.,CASSQGATGTVNTEAFF,TGCGCCAGCAGCCAAGGTGCCACCGGGACAGTGAACACTGAAGCTTTCTTT
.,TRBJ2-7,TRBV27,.,CASSPRSSYEQYF,TGTGCCAGCAGCCCGAGATCATCCTACGAGCAGTACTTC
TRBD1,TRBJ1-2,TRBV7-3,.,CASSFNPGQGHGYTF,TGTGCCAGCAGCTTCAACCCGGGACAGGGTCATGGCTACACCTTC
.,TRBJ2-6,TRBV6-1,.,CASSDPQGTGANVLTF,TGTGCCAGCAGTGACCCTCAGGGAACGGGGGCCAACGTCCTGACTTTC